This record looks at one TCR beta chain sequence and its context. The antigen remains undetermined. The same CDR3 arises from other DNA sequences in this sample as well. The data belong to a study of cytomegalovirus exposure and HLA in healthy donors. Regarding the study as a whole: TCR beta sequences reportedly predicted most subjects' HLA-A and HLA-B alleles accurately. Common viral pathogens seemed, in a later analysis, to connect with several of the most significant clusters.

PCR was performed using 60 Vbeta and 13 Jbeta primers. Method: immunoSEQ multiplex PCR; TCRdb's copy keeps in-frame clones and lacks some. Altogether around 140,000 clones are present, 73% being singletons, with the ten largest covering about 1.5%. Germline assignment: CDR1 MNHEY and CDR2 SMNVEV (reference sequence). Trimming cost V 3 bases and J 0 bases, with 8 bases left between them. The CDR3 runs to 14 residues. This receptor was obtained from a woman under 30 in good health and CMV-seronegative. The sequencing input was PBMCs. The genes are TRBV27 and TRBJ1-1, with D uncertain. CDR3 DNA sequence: TGTGCCAGCAGTTTGAGAGGGTTGAACACTGAAGCTTTCTTT. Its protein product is CASSLRGLNTEAFF.